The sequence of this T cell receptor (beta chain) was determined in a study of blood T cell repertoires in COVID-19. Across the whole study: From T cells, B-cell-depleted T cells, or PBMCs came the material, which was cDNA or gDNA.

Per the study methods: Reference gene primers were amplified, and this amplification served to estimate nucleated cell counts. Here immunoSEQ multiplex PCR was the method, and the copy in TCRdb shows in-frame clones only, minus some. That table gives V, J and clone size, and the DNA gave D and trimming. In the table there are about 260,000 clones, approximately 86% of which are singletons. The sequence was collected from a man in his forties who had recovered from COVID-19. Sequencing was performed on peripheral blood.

The CDR3 region has the DNA TGCAGCGTTCGTCCCAGCCAAGAGACCCAGTACTTC. As protein: CSVRPSQETQYF. The genes are TRBV29-1 and TRBJ2-5; the D is unclear. CDR1 is SQVTM, CDR2 ANQGSEA, per germline. The CDR3 has 12 amino acids. The V and J ends lost 5 bases and 1 base respectively, with 8 bases between them.